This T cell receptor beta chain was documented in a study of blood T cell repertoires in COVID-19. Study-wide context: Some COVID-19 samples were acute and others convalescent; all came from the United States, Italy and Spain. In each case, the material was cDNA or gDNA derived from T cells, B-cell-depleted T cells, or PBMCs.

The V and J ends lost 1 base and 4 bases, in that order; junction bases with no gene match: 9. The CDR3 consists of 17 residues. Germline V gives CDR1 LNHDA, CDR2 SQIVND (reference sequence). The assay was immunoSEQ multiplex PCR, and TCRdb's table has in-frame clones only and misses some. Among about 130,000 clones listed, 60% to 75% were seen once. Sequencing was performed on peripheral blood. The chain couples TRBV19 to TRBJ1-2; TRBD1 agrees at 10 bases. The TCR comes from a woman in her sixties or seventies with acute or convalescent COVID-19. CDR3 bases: TGTGCCAGTAGTATAGCGGGGACAGGGGACCCTCTCTATGGCTACACCTTC. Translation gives CASSIAGTGDPLYGYTF.